These T cell receptor beta chains were read from a single sample in a study of blood T cell repertoires in COVID-19. Some clones are missing from TCRdb's copy, which holds only in-frame ones; the method was immunoSEQ multiplex PCR. Of roughly 260,000 clones in the sample, 82% were seen once. Material: peripheral blood. Receptors originate from a woman aged 18-29 years with acute or convalescent COVID-19. Each CDR3 is given with its conserved first and last residue. The size of a clone is reported for some rows only, either as once, few or many, or as a class for expanded clones.

TRBV7-7	-	TRBJ2-2	CASSPERTMNTGELFF
TRBV15	-	TRBJ2-7	CATSRYTGYEQYF
TRBV28	-	TRBJ2-4	CASRTTASENIQYF
TRBV30	once	TRBJ2-3	CAWTGTATDTQYF
TRBV5-4	-	TRBJ1-1	CASSLAGTVVEAFF
TRBV27	-	TRBJ2-7	CASSFAKSYEQYF
TRBV7-3	-	TRBJ2-7	CASSLGGPGSYEQYF
TRBV6-2/TRBV6-3	-	TRBJ2-3	CASSPGTGSTDTQYF
TRBV19	-	TRBJ2-2	CASRGLADTGELFF
TRBV19	once	TRBJ2-1	CASSASGSLRQFF
TRBV29-1	-	TRBJ2-3	CSVAWTGGYTDTQYF
TRBV7-9	-	TRBJ2-7	CASSLSSLRDEQYF
TRBV7-8	-	TRBJ1-4	CASSPLTGANEKLFF
TRBV4-2	-	TRBJ2-2	CASSRRENTGELFF
TRBV28	-	TRBJ2-7	CASSLETGPFPYEQYF
TRBV28	-	TRBJ2-1	CASSMTTGSYNEQFF
TRBV27	-	TRBJ2-5	CASSLSGTYQETQYF
TRBV3-1/TRBV3-2	-	TRBJ1-2	CASSQDGGYTF
TRBV7-2	-	TRBJ2-1	CASSLSPASSYNEQFF
TRBV6-6	-	TRBJ1-2	CASSPRQDYGYTF
TRBV18	once	TRBJ2-1	CASSPAGGNEQFF
TRBV30	-	TRBJ2-7	CAWSPSYEQYF
TRBV28	-	TRBJ2-7	CASASTTGARGVEQYF
TRBV6-2/TRBV6-3	-	TRBJ2-7	CASSPTSGPYEQYF
TRBV4-3	-	TRBJ1-1	CASSQDRDSAADTEAFF
TRBV5-4	-	TRBJ2-5	CASSRPGQKETQYF
TRBV7-8	few	TRBJ2-5	CASSWGTAQETQYF
TRBV5-1	-	TRBJ2-7	CASSLTSGETYEQYF
TRBV5-1	-	TRBJ2-3	CASSLGLAGGSTDTQYF
TRBV12-3/TRBV12-4	-	TRBJ2-7	CASSFGPLEQYF
TRBV5-1	-	TRBJ1-5	CASSPKTGPHLTYSNQPQHF
TRBV11-2	few	TRBJ1-6	CASSLAPRDSPLHF
TRBV27	-	TRBJ2-1	CASSSLRGLANNEQFF
TRBV5-6	-	TRBJ1-1	CASSLPGGSEAFF
TRBV6-2/TRBV6-3	-	TRBJ2-7	CASSENMGLAHSYEQYF
TRBV15	-	TRBJ1-2	CATSRVGFRSYGYTF